The sequence of this TCR beta chain was determined in a study of blood T cell repertoires in COVID-19. Study background: The samples span acute and convalescent COVID-19 from the United States, Italy and Spain. T cells, B-cell-depleted T cells, or PBMCs provided the cDNA or gDNA that served as material.

V gave up 4 bases and J gave up 0 bases; unmatched junction bases: 10. Germline CDR1 and CDR2: SGHNT and YYREEE (reference sequence). The CDR3 is 19 residues long. This clone has a single count. In the authors' methods: Estimated nucleated cell counts came from reference gene primer amplification. Clones were sequenced by immunoSEQ multiplex PCR, and TCRdb holds only the in-frame ones, with some missing. The V and J calls and clone size were taken over from that table, and D and trimming were inferred from the DNA. The sample has approximately 250,000 clones; around four fifths are singletons. J is TRBJ2-1 and V is TRBV5-4; 13 nucleotides line up with TRBD2. Sequencing input: peripheral blood. This clonotype was obtained from a man aged 55 to 70 with acute or convalescent COVID-19. The CDR3 is CASSPGLAGHSSSYNEQFF. In DNA form, the CDR3 reads TGTGCCAGCAGCCCGGGACTAGCGGGGCATTCGAGCTCCTACAATGAGCAGTTCTTC.